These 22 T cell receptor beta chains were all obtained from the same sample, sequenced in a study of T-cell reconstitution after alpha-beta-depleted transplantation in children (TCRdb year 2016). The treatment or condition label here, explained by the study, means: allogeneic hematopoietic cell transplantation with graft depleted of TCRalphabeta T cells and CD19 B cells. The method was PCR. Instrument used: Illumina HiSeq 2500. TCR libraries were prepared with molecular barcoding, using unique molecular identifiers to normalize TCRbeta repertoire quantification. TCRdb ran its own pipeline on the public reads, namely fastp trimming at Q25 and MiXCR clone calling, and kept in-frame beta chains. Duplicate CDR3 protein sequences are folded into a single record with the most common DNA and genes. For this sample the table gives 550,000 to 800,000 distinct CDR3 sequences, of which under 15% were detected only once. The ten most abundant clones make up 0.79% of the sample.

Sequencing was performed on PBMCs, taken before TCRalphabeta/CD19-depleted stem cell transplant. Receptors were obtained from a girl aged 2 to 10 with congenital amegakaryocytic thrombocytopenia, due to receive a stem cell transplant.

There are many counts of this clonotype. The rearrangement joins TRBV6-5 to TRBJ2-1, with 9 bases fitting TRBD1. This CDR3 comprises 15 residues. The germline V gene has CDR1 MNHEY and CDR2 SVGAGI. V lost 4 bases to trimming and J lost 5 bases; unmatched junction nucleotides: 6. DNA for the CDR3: TGTGCCAGCAGTTGGGGACAGGGACACCACAATGAGCAGTTCTTC. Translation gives CASSWGQGHHNEQFF.

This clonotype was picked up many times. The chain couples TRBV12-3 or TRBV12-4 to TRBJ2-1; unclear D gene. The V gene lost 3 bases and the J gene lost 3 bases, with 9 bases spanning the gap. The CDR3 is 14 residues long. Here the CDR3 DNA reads TGTGCCAGCAGTTTCCGGCTAGTCTACAATGAGCAGTTCTTC. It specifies CASSFRLVYNEQFF.

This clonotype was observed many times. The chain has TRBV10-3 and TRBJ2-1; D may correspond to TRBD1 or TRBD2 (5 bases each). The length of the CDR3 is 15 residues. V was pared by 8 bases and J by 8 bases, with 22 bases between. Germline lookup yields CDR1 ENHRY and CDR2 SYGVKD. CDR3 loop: CAIRVLGESGDEQFF. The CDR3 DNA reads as TGTGCCATCCGGGTTTTAGGGGAGAGCGGCGATGAGCAGTTCTTC.

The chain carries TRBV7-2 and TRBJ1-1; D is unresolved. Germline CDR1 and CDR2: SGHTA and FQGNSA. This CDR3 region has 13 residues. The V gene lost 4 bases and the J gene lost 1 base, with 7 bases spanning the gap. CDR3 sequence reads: CASSSDGNTEAFF. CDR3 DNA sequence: TGTGCCAGCAGCTCAGACGGGAACACTGAAGCTTTCTTT. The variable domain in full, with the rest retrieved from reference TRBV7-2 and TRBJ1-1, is GAGVSQSPSNKVTEKGKDVELRCDPISGHTALYWYRQSLGQGLEFLIYFQGNSAPDKSGLPSDRFSAERTGGSVSTLTIQRTQQEDSAVYLCASSSDGNTEAFFGQGTRLTVV.

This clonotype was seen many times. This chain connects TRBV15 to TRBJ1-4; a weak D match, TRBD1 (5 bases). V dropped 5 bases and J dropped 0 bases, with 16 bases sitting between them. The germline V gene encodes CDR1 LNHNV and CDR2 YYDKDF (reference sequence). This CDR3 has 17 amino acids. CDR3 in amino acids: CATSLAGQLATNEKLFF. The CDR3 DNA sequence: TGTGCCACCAGCTTAGCGGGGCAATTGGCAACTAATGAAAAACTGTTTTTT. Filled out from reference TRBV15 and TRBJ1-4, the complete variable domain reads DAMVIQNPRYQVTQFGKPVTLSCSQTLNHNVMYWYQQKSSQAPKLLFHYYDKDFNNEADTPDNFQSRRPNTSFCFLDIRSPGLGDTAMYLCATSLAGQLATNEKLFFGSGTQLSVL.

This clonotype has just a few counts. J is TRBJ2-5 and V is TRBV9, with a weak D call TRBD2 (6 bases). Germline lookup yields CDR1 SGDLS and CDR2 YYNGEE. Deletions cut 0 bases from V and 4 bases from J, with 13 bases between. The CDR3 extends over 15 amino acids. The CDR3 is CASSVASGDGETQYF. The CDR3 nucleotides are TGTGCCAGCAGCGTAGCTTCGGGGGACGGAGAGACCCAGTACTTC.

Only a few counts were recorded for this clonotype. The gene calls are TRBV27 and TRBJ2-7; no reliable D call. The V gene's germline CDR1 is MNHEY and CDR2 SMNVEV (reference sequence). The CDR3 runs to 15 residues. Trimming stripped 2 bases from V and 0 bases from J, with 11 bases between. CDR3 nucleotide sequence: TGTGCCAGCAGTTTACTCGGGCTCGGCTCCTACGAGCAGTACTTC. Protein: CASSLLGLGSYEQYF.

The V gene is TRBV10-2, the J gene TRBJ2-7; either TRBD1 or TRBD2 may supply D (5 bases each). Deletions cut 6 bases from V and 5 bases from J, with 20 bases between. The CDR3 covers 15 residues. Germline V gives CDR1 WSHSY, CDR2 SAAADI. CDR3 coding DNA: TGCGCCAGCAGGTCCTCAGGGTATATAGCGAACGAGCAGTACTTC. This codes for CASRSSGYIANEQYF.

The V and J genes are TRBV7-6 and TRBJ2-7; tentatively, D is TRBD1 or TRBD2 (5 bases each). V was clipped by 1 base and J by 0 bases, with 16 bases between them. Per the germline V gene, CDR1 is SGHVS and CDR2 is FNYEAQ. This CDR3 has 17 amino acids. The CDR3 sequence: CASSLGDPGRNSYEQYF. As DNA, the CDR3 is TGTGCCAGCAGCTTAGGGGACCCGGGACGGAACTCCTACGAGCAGTACTTC.

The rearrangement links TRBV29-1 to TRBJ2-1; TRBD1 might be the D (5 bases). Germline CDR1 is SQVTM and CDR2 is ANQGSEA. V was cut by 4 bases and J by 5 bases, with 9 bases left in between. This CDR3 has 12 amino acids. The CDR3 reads CSVGQIDNEQFF. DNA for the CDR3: TGCAGCGTTGGACAGATAGACAATGAGCAGTTCTTC.

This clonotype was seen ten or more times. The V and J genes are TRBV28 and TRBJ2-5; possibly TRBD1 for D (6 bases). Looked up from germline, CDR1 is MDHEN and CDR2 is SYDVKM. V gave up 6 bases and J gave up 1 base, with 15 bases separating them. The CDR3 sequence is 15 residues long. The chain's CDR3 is CASRASTGTQETQYF. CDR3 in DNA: TGTGCCAGCAGAGCCAGTACAGGGACCCAAGAGACCCAGTACTTC.

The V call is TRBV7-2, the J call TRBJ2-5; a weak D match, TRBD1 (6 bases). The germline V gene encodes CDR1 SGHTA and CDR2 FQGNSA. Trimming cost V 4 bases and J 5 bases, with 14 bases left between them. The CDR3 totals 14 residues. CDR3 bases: TGTGCCAGCAGCTCCTACAGGGATGTGGAGACCCAGTACTTC. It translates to CASSSYRDVETQYF.

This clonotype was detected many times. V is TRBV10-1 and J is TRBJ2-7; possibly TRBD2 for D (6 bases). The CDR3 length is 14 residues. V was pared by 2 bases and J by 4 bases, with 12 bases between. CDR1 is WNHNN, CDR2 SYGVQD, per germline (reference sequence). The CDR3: CASSEGGSEYEQYF. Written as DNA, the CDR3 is TGCGCCAGCAGTGAGGGAGGGAGTGAATACGAGCAGTACTTC.

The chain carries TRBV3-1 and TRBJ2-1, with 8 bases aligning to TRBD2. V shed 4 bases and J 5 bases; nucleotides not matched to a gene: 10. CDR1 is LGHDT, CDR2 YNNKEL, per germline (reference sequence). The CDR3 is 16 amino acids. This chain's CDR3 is CASSLWRLAGHNEQFF. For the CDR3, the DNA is TGTGCCAGCAGCCTCTGGAGGCTAGCGGGCCACAATGAGCAGTTCTTC.

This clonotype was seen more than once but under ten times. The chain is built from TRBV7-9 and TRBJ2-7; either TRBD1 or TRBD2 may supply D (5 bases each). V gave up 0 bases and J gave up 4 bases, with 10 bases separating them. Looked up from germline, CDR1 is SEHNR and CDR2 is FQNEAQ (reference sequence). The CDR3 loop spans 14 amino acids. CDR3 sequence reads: CASSLAGVGYEQYF. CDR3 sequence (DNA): TGTGCCAGCAGCTTAGCGGGGGTAGGTTACGAGCAGTACTTC.

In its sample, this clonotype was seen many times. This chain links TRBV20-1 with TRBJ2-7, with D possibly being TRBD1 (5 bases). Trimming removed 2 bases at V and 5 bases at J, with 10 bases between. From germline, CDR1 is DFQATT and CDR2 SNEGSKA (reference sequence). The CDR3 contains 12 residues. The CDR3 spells CSARRGRDEQYF. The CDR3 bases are TGCAGTGCTAGAAGGGGCAGGGACGAGCAGTACTTC.

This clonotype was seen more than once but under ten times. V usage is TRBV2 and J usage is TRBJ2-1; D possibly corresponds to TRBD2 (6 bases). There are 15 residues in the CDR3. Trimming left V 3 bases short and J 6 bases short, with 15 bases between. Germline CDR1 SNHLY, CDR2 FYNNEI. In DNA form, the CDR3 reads TGTGCCAGCAGTGACCCGAGACTAGGCCCCAATGAGCAGTTCTTC. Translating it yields CASSDPRLGPNEQFF.

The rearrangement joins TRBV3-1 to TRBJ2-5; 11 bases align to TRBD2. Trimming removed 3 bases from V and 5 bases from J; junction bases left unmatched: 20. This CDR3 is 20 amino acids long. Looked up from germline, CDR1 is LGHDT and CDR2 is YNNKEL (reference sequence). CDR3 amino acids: CASSHPSDPIAGGLGETQYF. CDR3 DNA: TGTGCCAGCAGCCATCCTTCCGACCCTATAGCGGGAGGGCTGGGGGAGACCCAGTACTTC.

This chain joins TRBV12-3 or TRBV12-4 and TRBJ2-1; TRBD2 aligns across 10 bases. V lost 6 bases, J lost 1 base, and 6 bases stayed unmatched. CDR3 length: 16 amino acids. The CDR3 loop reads CASRPLAGGSYNEQFF. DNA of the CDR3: TGTGCCAGCAGACCCTTAGCGGGAGGTTCCTACAATGAGCAGTTCTTC.

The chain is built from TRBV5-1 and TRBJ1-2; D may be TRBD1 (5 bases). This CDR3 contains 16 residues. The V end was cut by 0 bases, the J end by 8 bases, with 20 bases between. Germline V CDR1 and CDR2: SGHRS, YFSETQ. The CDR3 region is CASSLGARAGMDGYTF. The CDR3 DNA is TGCGCCAGCAGCTTGGGGGCCCGGGCAGGGATGGACGGCTACACCTTC. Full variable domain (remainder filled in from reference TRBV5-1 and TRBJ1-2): KAGVTQTPRYLIKTRGQQVTLSCSPISGHRSVSWYQQTPGQGLQFLFEYFSETQRNKGNFPGRFSGRQFSNSRSEMNVSTLELGDSALYLCASSLGARAGMDGYTFGSGTRLTVV.

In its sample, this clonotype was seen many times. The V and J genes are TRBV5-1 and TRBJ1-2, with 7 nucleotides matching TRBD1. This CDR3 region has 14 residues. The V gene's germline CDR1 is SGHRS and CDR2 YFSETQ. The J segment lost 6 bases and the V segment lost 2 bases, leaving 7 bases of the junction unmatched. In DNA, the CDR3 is TGCGCCAGCAGCTTCGCCGGGACAGCTAATGGCTACACCTTC. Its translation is CASSFAGTANGYTF.

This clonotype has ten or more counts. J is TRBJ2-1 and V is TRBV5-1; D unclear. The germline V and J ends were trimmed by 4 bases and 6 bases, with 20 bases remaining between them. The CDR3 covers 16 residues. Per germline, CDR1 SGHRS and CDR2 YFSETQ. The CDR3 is CASSRGRLVGFNEQFF. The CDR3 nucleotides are TGCGCCAGCAGCCGCGGTCGTCTAGTGGGGTTCAATGAGCAGTTCTTC.